Shown below are 21 T cell receptor beta chains from a single sample sequenced in a study of blood T cells in healthy people across ages. Next came a second PCR, run for about 6 to 12 cycles, which used a sample-barcoded 5' primer along with a J-beta primer mix. TCRdb re-derived calls from the 5' RACE reads in MiXCR, one entry per CDR3 protein. Altogether about 1,400,000 distinct CDR3 sequences are present, roughly 40% being singletons, with the ten largest covering 7.9%. Sequenced material: blood. The origin of the receptors is a woman under 30 in good health.

The chain recombines TRBV27 with TRBJ2-3; 8 bases align to TRBD2. The germline V gene has CDR1 MNHEY and CDR2 SMNVEV (reference sequence). The length of the CDR3 is 16 residues. V was pared by 3 bases and J by 4 bases, with 9 bases of the junction left unmatched. The DNA for the CDR3 is TGTGCCAGCAGTTTCATTAGCGGGGTATACGCAGATACGCAGTATTTT. This encodes CASSFISGVYADTQYF.

This clonotype was observed a handful of times. The chain couples TRBV4-2 to TRBJ2-7; no reliable D call. Germline loops: CDR1 LGHNA, CDR2 YNFKEQ. The CDR3 runs to 16 residues. Trimming removed 0 bases at V and 3 bases at J, with 15 bases between. The CDR3 sequence is CASSQDALTTGYEQYF. DNA of the CDR3: TGTGCCAGCAGCCAAGATGCCCTGACAACGGGCTACGAGCAGTACTTC.

The count of this clonotype is one. V is TRBV5-1 and J is TRBJ1-1; D ambiguous. The CDR3 loop spans 13 amino acids. The germline V and J ends were trimmed by 0 bases and 6 bases, with 9 bases remaining between them. Germline V gene sequence: CDR1 SGHRS, CDR2 YFSETQ. The DNA for the CDR3 is TGCGCCAGCAGCTTGGGTTTTGGGTCTGAAGCTTTCTTT. Amino acids: CASSLGFGSEAFF.

This clonotype was recorded a few times. The chain links TRBV7-6 to TRBJ1-2, with a weak D call TRBD1 (6 bases). V gave up 3 bases and J gave up 5 bases, with 13 bases separating them. Per the germline V gene, CDR1 is SGHVS and CDR2 is FNYEAQ. This CDR3 is 14 amino acids long. In DNA, the CDR3 is TGTGCCAGCAGCTTGAACAGGGAGGGTTATGGCTACACCTTC. Protein: CASSLNREGYGYTF.

The V and J genes are TRBV4-2 and TRBJ2-2; unclear D gene. Germline V gene lookup returns CDR1 LGHNA and CDR2 YNFKEQ. V was pared by 1 base and J by 1 base, with 7 bases between. CDR3 length: 15 residues. CDR3 loop: CASSQGTGNTGELFF. CDR3 bases: TGTGCCAGCAGCCAAGGAACCGGGAACACCGGGGAGCTGTTTTTT.

The table lists this clonotype with a few counts. The chain is built from TRBV18 and TRBJ2-3, with 12 bases lining up with TRBD2. Germline V lookup: CDR1 KGHSH, CDR2 LQKENI. The CDR3 runs to 16 residues. The junction had 10 bases not matched to a gene; V was cut back by 6 bases and J by 6 bases. In DNA form, the CDR3 reads TGTGCCAGCTCTCCAGGGACTAGCGGGCCTGGGGATACGCAGTATTTT. Translated: CASSPGTSGPGDTQYF.

The chain combines TRBV5-1 with TRBJ2-3; D not certain. CDR1 and CDR2 (germline): SGHRS, YFSETQ. The V end was cut by 0 bases, the J end by 0 bases, with 8 bases between. CDR3 size: 15 residues. This CDR3 reads CASSLDGLSTDTQYF. Written as DNA, the CDR3 is TGCGCCAGCAGCTTGGACGGATTAAGCACAGATACGCAGTATTTT.

The chain couples TRBV29-1 to TRBJ1-3, with TRBD1 as a possible D gene (5 bases). Looked up from germline, CDR1 is SQVTM and CDR2 is ANQGSEA. The CDR3 is made up of 12 amino acids. DNA for the CDR3: TGCAGGGCTGACAGTGATGGAAACACCATATATTTT. Translated, it gives CRADSDGNTIYF.

This clonotype has at least ten counts. The CDR3 DNA reads TGTGCCAGCACCAGACTAGCGGGGGTTTACGAGCAGTACTTC. Encoded protein: CASTRLAGVYEQYF. This chain uses TRBV6-5 with TRBJ2-7; 12 bases map to TRBD2. V was clipped by 7 bases and J by 4 bases; unmatched bases: 5. Per germline, CDR1 MNHEY and CDR2 SVGAGI. The CDR3 runs 14 residues.

The chain combines TRBV12-5 with TRBJ2-7, with 7 bases that match TRBD2. The germline gives CDR1 LGHNT, CDR2 FRNRAP. This CDR3 region has 13 residues. V lost 5 bases and J lost 0; bases outside the gene matches: 1. DNA for the CDR3: TGTGCTAGTGGTAGCGGGAACTCCTACGAGCAGTACTTC. This gives the protein CASGSGNSYEQYF.

This clonotype was detected once. The chain couples TRBV2 to TRBJ2-1, with 10 positions matching TRBD2. The ends lost 4 bases at V and 8 bases at J; junction bases unmatched: 5. CDR1 and CDR2 (germline): SNHLY, FYNNEI. CDR3 size: 14 residues. For the CDR3, the DNA is TGTGCCAGCAGTGCAGCGGGAGGGCCTGATGAGCAGTTCTTC. Its translation is CASSAAGGPDEQFF.

In regard to this clonotype: Germline and junction disagree at one end, which may indicate a read error. V and J are TRBV3-1 and TRBJ2-1, with D maybe TRBD2 (5 bases). The CDR3 totals 14 residues. Germline V gene lookup returns CDR1 LGHDT and CDR2 YNNKEL (reference sequence). The CDR3 protein is CVSSQEGGYNEQFF. In DNA, the CDR3 is TGTGTCAGCAGCCAAGAAGGAGGCTACAATGAGCAGTTCTTC.

This clonotype was seen a few times. The V call is TRBV29-1, the J call TRBJ1-1; possible D gene TRBD1, 5 bases. V was shortened by 7 bases and J by 3 bases, with 15 bases between the two germline ends. The CDR3 consists of 13 residues. CDR1 is SQVTM, CDR2 ANQGSEA, per germline. CDR3 DNA sequence: TGCAGCGCATGCAGGGTTTTGGACACTGAAGCTTTCTTT. It codes for CSACRVLDTEAFF.

This clonotype has just a few counts. The genes are TRBV16 and TRBJ2-7, with D possibly TRBD2 on 5 matching bases. The germline V gene has CDR1 KGHSY and CDR2 FQNENV. The CDR3 sequence is 14 residues long. Trimming shortened V by 5 bases and J by 3 bases, and 14 bases separated the two germline ends. The DNA for the CDR3 is TGTGCCAGCAGCAAGCGGAGCAACAACTACGAGCAGTACTTC. Translation: CASSKRSNNYEQYF.

The chain recombines TRBV7-3 with TRBJ2-1; 10 positions agree with TRBD2. This CDR3 spans 17 amino acids. The germline V gene has CDR1 SGHTA and CDR2 FQGTGA. Losses at the gene ends were 5 bases for V and 12 bases for J; bases not matched to a gene: 19. CDR3 protein: CASSPNPSAGGPGGQFF. The DNA for the CDR3 is TGTGCCAGCAGCCCAAACCCTTCAGCGGGGGGGCCCGGTGGGCAGTTCTTC.

The CDR3 sequence is CASSATGGADYGYTF. The CDR3 DNA sequence: TGTGCCAGCAGTGCCACCGGGGGCGCAGACTATGGCTACACCTTC. The chain recombines TRBV25-1 with TRBJ1-2, with D possibly being TRBD1 (6 bases). Germline V gene data show CDR1 as MGHDK and CDR2 as SYGVNS. The CDR3 spans 15 residues. V was trimmed by 4 bases and J by 3 bases, leaving 15 bases between them.

V is TRBV27 and J is TRBJ1-1, with 7 nucleotides matching TRBD1. Germline CDR1 is MNHEY and CDR2 is SMNVEV (reference sequence). V trimming: 0 bases; J trimming: 4 bases; junction bases outside the gene matches: 11. The CDR3 contains 17 residues. DNA for the CDR3: TGTGCCAGCAGTTTATCTCCCCCCCGACAGGGAGGCACTGAAGCTTTCTTT. Translating gives CASSLSPPRQGGTEAFF.

The chain combines TRBV12-3 or TRBV12-4 with TRBJ2-5, with D perhaps being TRBD1 or TRBD2 (5 bases each). V lost 6 bases and J lost 5, with 22 bases in between. The CDR3 totals 16 residues. Here the CDR3 DNA reads TGTGCCAGCAGCCCCATGGGGCGAAAAGGGGACGAGACCCAGTACTTC. This translates into CASSPMGRKGDETQYF.

The gene calls are TRBV20-1 and TRBJ2-5, with 11 bases that match TRBD2. The CDR3 extends over 15 amino acids. Germline V CDR1 and CDR2: DFQATT, SNEGSKA (reference sequence). V trimming: 3 bases; J trimming: 5 bases; junction bases outside the gene matches: 8. CDR3 sequence (DNA): TGCAGTGCTAGGGTACTAGCGGGAGTCGAGGAGACCCAGTACTTC. The encoded protein is CSARVLAGVEETQYF.

The table lists this clonotype with a count of one. CDR3 in amino acids: CASSTGTAKTTDTQYF. The CDR3 bases are TGCGCCAGCAGCACAGGGACCGCTAAAACCACAGATACGCAGTATTTT. The chain joins TRBV5-1 to TRBJ2-3; perhaps TRBD1 as D (6 bases). This CDR3 spans 16 amino acids. CDR1 and CDR2 from the germline V gene are SGHRS and YFSETQ. V gave up 4 bases and J gave up 2 bases, with 17 bases separating them.

V and J are TRBV4-1 and TRBJ2-5, with 7 bases fitting TRBD2. The germline V gene has CDR1 MGHRA and CDR2 YSYEKL. The CDR3 loop spans 15 amino acids. V lost 0 bases to trimming and J lost 4 bases; unmatched junction nucleotides: 5. CDR3 sequence (DNA): TGCGCCAGCAGCCAAGATTGGGAGCGGGGAGAGACCCAGTACTTC. Translated, it gives CASSQDWERGETQYF.